This T cell receptor beta chain was recovered during a study of CD8 T cells in ankylosing spondylitis (dated by TCRdb to about 2017). At the level of the whole study: The study set out to find disease-linked TCR variants by profiling T cell receptor beta repertoires in ankylosing spondylitis patients and healthy donors. The full study cohort was made up of roughly 25 ankylosing spondylitis patients and over 90 healthy donors. Peripheral blood was sampled, and synovial fluid was also collected from ankylosing spondylitis patients.

A few counts support this clonotype. The target of this receptor is not known. No much larger clone exists at a distance of one base, and base qualities are not known. What the research found in general, with its limitations: Some motif variants were previously reported in synovial fluid and blood of reactive arthritis patients, suggesting common disease-initiation mechanisms. A TCR beta motif of several highly homologous amino acid variants appeared characteristic of blood from ankylosing spondylitis patients. Significant enrichment of the disease-linked clones was reported in matched synovial fluid samples from ankylosing spondylitis patients. The disease-linked clones showed a CD8+ phenotype and occurred at relatively low frequencies in peripheral blood.

The instrument given in TCRdb is Illumina HiSeq 2500. Quantitative 5'-RACE with molecular barcodes was used to prepare TCR beta libraries. Regarding the original processing steps: A new computational method based on a probabilistic model of VDJ rearrangement was used to identify disease-linked TCR variants. The public reads were reanalyzed by TCRdb: fastp trimming at Q25, MiXCR alignment, in-frame beta chains only. Here each entry gathers all rows of one CDR3 protein and keeps the most common genes and DNA. The V and J calls and clone size come from TCRdb's table, not from the authors' own analysis. This sample lists 250,000 or so distinct CDR3 sequences; 20% to 30% were detected once. The ten largest clones capture roughly 0.67% of the sample. The germline V gene supplies CDR1 SQVTM and CDR2 ANQGSEA. Measured from the cysteine to the phenylalanine, the CDR3 is 13 residues long. The CDR3 DNA has 39 bases and is translated from base 1. Trimming accounts for 7 bases at V and 4 bases at J, while the number of junction bases matched to no gene is 6.

The sequence derives from a male donor with ankylosing spondylitis or in good health (not recorded which). The chain is encoded by TRBV29-1 joined to TRBJ2-1, with 8 bases matching TRBD2. Input material: blood, either unsorted or a sorted T cell fraction (not recorded which). The DNA is TGCAGCGGGGGCGGGGGGATGTACAATGAGCAGTTCTTC. This sequence encodes CSGGGGMYNEQFF.